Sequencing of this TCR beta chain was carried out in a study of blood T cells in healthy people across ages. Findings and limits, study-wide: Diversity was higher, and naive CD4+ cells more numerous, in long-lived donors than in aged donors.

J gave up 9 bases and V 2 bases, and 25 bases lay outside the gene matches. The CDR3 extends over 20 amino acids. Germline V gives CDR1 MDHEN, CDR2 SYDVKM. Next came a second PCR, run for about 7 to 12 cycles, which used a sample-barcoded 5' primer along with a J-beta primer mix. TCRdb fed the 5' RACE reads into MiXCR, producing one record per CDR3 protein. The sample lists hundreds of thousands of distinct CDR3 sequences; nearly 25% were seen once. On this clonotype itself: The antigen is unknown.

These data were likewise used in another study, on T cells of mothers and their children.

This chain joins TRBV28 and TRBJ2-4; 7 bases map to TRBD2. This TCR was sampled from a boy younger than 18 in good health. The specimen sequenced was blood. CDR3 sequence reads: CASSLSPKPSSGWARSIQYF. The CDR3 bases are TGTGCCAGCAGTTTAAGCCCTAAGCCCTCTAGCGGTTGGGCGAGAAGCATTCAGTACTTC.